The rows below give T cell receptor beta chains drawn from one sample of a study of radiotherapy plus CTLA-4 blockade in lung cancer. The method was immunoSEQ multiplex PCR; TCRdb's version includes in-frame clones alone and lacks a portion of them. The table has roughly 30,000 clones, around four fifths seen once. Sequences were derived from peripheral blood, sampled from a patient treated with radiotherapy plus ipilimumab. Receptors originate from a human donor with non-small cell lung cancer that progressed on radiotherapy plus ipilimumab. Both conserved end residues are part of each CDR3. Each record gives: D gene, J gene, V gene, clone size, CDR3 DNA, CDR3 protein. D genes are given only for firm matches. Clone size is shown for a subset of rows, as once, few, many or a class of expanded clone.

>TRBD1|TRBJ1-6|TRBV27|.
TGTGCCAGCAGTTTATCGGCATCGGTGGGGACAGGGGTTGTGGCCCTCCACTTT
CASSLSASVGTGVVALHF
>.|TRBJ1-5|TRBV19|.
TGTGCCAGTAGTATTACAGGGAATCAGCCCCAGCATTTT
CASSITGNQPQHF
>.|TRBJ2-1|TRBV4-1|.
TGCGCCAGCAGCTCACCCAAACAGGGTAATGAGCAGTTCTTC
CASSSPKQGNEQFF
>TRBD1|TRBJ2-7|TRBV5-1|few
TGCGCCAGCAATCCGACAGGGGGCCCCTACGAGCAGTACTTC
CASNPTGGPYEQYF
>TRBD1|TRBJ2-3|TRBV10-3|.
TGTGCCATCAGTGAGTATGGACAGGGGAAAAGCACAGATACGCAGTATTTT
CAISEYGQGKSTDTQYF
>TRBD1|TRBJ2-2|TRBV5-1|once
TGCGCCAGCAGCTCGGAAGGGACAGGGGGCGACACCGGGGAGCTGTTTTTT
CASSSEGTGGDTGELFF
>TRBD1|TRBJ1-4|TRBV5-1|.
TGCGCCAGCAGCTCGAATTCACAGGGGGCCGCTAATGAAAAACTGTTTTTT
CASSSNSQGAANEKLFF
>.|TRBJ2-7|TRBV2|.
TGTGCCAGCAATCCAAACAGGGCATATTACGAGCAGTACTTC
CASNPNRAYYEQYF
>.|TRBJ1-4|TRBV6-1|.
TGTGCCAGCAGTGAAGCTTTACGGGTTCGGGGATCAACTAATGAAAAACTGTTTTTT
CASSEALRVRGSTNEKLFF
>TRBD2|TRBJ2-5|TRBV10-1|.
TGCGCCAGCAGTGACCCCGGGACTAGCGGCCAAGAGACCCAGTACTTC
CASSDPGTSGQETQYF
>.|TRBJ2-7|TRBV6-1|.
TGTGCCAGCAGTGGCATTCGGACTGCGGCCTACGAGCAGTACTTC
CASSGIRTAAYEQYF
>.|TRBJ2-7|TRBV19|.
TGTGCCAGTAGTATCTTGGGGACATCAGATTACGAGCAGTACTTC
CASSILGTSDYEQYF
>.|TRBJ2-3|TRBV7-2|.
TGTGCCAGCAGCTTACGAGCAGGGTTTTTCACAGATACGCAGTATTTT
CASSLRAGFFTDTQYF
>.|TRBJ1-1|TRBV4-3|.
TGCGCCAGCAGCCAACAGGGACGGTCGGGGGGTACTGAAGCTTTCTTT
CASSQQGRSGGTEAFF
>.|TRBJ1-2|TRBV21-1|.
TGTGCCAGCAGCAAAGCGTATACAGCGGGCTGTGGCTACACCTTC
CASSKAYTAGCGYTF
>.|TRBJ1-4|TRBV19|.
TGTGCCAGTAGCATACAGGCGACTAATGAAAAACTGTTTTTT
CASSIQATNEKLFF
>.|TRBJ1-2|TRBV18|.
TGTGCCAGCTCACCCGGACAGACTCCTTCTAACTATGGCTACACCTTC
CASSPGQTPSNYGYTF
>.|TRBJ2-5|TRBV4-1|.
TGCGCCAGCAGCCAAGAGGGGGGGGGCCTGGCGGAGACCCAGTACTTC
CASSQEGGGLAETQYF
>.|TRBJ1-3|TRBV7-2|once
TGTGCCAGCAGCTTAGTGGGGGGATCGGTCGGAAACACCATATATTTT
CASSLVGGSVGNTIYF
>.|TRBJ1-4|TRBV4-2|once
TGTGCCAGCAGCCAAGATCCTAACCTCCGGGGGGCAACTAATGAAAAACTGTTTTTT
CASSQDPNLRGATNEKLFF
>TRBD2|TRBJ2-3|TRBV5-1|.
TGCGCCAGCAGCTCGACTAGCGGGGGCACAGATACGCAGTATTTT
CASSSTSGGTDTQYF
>TRBD1|TRBJ2-7|TRBV5-5|.
TGTGCCAGCAGCTTGGCCAGACAGGGGGCCACCTACGAGCAGTACTTC
CASSLARQGATYEQYF
>TRBD1|TRBJ1-1|TRBV19|.
TGTGCCAGTTGCCAGGGGGCGGGCACTGAAGCTTTCTTT
CASCQGAGTEAFF
>.|TRBJ1-1|TRBV19|.
TGTGCCAGTTGGCGGGAGGCCGGCACTGAAGCTTTCTTT
CASWREAGTEAFF
>.|TRBJ2-1|TRBV4-1|few
TGCGCCAGCAGCCAAGATCGGGACTTTAGCCGCGGTGAGCAGTTCTTC
CASSQDRDFSRGEQFF
>.|TRBJ2-2|TRBV5-1|.
TGCGCCAGCAGCGAACAGGGCCTCGGGCTGTTTTTT
CASSEQGLGLFF
>.|TRBJ2-5|TRBV5-1|.
TGCGCCAGCAGCTTTGAGGGTCTAACCCAAGAGACCCAGTACTTC
CASSFEGLTQETQYF
>TRBD1|TRBJ1-2|TRBV5-4|once
TGTGCCAGCAGCTGGGGACAGGATAACTATGGCTACACCTTC
CASSWGQDNYGYTF
>.|TRBJ2-3|TRBV5-4|.
TGTGCCAGCAGCCCCTGGACAGGCACAGATACGCAGTATTTT
CASSPWTGTDTQYF
>TRBD1|TRBJ2-7|TRBV7-2|.
TGTGCCAGCAGCTTGCCCTCCGGGACAGGGCCCTCCTACGAGCAGTACTTC
CASSLPSGTGPSYEQYF
>.|TRBJ2-1|TRBV5-4|.
TGTGCCAGCAGCTTGACCCCGGGGTCCTACAATGAGCAGTTCTTC
CASSLTPGSYNEQFF